The clone carrying this T cell receptor (beta chain) has a count of ten or more. Antigen unknown. RNA transcripts served as the template for amplifying TCR beta CDR3 regions. First-round RT-PCR targeting the TCR CDR3 was performed with the HTBI primer set. TCRdb called the multiplex PCR reads again in MiXCR, with one record for every CDR3 protein. The sample records some 760,000 distinct CDR3 sequences, roughly 15% being singletons. Exclusion of patients followed from uncontrolled infection, other autoimmune disease, pregnancy or lactation. Extraction of PBMCs used 9 to 10 ml of fresh peripheral blood. This sample is part of a study of T cells in Graves' hyperthyroidism and ophthalmopathy. Study observations and caveats: Ophthalmopathy was distinguished from stable hyperthyroidism by 13 V-J signatures.

After removal of 3 bases from V and 0 bases from J, the junction contained 4 bases not matched to a gene. The CDR3 length is 15 residues. From germline, CDR1 is MDHEN and CDR2 SYDVKM. This clonotype was obtained from a woman younger than 35 with Graves' hyperthyroidism. This chain uses TRBV28 with TRBJ1-1; 7 nucleotides match TRBD1. Sequences were obtained from blood. The CDR3 DNA follows: TGTGCCAGCAGTTTTTTCGACAGGGTGAACACTGAAGCTTTCTTT. Translation gives CASSFFDRVNTEAFF.